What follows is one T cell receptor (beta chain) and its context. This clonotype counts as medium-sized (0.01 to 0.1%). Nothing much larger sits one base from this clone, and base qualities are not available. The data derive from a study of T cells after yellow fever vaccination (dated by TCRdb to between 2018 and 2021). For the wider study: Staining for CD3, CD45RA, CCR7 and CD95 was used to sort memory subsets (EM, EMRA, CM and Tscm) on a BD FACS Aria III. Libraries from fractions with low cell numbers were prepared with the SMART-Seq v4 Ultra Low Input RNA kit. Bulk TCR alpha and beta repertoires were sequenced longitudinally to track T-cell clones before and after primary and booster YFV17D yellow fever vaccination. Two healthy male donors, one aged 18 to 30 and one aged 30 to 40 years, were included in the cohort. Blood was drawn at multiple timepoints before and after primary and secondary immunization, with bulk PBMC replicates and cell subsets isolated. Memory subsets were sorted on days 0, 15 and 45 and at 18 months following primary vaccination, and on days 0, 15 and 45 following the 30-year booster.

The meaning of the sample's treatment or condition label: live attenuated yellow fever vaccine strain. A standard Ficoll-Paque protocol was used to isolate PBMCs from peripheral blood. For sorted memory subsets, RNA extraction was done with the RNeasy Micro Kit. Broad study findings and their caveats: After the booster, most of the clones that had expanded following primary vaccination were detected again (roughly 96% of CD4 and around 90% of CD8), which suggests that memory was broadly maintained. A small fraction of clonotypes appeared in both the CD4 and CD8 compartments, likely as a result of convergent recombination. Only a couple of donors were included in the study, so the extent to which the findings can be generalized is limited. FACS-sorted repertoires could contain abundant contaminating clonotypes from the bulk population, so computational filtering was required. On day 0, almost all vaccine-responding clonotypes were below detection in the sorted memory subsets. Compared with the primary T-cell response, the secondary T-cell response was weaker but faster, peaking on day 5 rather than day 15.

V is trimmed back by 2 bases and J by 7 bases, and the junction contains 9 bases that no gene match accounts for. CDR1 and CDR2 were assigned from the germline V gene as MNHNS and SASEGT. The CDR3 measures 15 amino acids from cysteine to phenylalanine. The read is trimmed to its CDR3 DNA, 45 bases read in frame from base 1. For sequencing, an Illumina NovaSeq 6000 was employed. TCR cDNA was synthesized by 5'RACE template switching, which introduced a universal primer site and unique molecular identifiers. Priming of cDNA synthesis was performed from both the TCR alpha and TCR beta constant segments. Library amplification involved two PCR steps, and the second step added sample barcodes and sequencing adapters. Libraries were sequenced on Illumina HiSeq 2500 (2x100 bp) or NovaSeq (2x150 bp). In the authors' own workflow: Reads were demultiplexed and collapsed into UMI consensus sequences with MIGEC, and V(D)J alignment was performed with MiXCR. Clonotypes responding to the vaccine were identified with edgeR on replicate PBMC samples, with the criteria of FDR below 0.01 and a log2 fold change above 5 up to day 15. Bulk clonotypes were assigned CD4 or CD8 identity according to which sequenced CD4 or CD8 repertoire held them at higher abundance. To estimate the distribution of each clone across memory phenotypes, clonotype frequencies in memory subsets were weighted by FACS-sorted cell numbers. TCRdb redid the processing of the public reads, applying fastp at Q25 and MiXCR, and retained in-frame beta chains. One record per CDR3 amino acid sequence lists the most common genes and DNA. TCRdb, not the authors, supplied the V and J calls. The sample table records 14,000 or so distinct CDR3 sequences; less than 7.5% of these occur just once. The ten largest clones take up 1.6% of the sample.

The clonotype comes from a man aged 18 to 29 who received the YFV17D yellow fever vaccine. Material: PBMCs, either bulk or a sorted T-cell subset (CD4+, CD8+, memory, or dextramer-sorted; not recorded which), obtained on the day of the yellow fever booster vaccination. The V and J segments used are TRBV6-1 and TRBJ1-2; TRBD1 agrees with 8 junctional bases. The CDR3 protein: CASSESGQGAGGYTF. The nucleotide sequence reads TGTGCCAGCAGTGAATCAGGGCAGGGGGCTGGTGGCTACACCTTC.